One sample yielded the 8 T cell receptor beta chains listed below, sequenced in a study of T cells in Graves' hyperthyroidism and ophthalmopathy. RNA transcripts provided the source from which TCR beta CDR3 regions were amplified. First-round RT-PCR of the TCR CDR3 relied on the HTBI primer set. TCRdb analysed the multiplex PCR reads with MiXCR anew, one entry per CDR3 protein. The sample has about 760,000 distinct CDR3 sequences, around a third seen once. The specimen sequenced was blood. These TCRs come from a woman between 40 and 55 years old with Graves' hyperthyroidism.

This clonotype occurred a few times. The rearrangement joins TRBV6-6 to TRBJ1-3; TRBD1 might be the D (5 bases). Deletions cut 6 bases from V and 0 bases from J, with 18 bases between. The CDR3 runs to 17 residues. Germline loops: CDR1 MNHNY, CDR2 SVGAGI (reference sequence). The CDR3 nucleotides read TGTGCCAGCAGGCCAGGGCCCGAGCCCTCCTCTGGAAACACCATATATTTT. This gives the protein CASRPGPEPSSGNTIYF.

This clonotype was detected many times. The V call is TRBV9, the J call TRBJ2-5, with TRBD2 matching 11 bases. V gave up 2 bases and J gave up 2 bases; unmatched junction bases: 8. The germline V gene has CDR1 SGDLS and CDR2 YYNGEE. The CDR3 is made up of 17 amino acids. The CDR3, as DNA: TGTGCCAGCAGCGTGCTAGCGGGGGGCACCCTGCAAGAGACCCAGTACTTC. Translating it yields CASSVLAGGTLQETQYF.

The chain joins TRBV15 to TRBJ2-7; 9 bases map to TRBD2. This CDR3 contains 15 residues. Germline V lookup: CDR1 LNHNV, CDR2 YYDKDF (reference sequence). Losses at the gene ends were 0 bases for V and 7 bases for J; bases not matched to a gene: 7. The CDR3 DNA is TGTGCCACCAGCAGAGATGAGCGGGGGGTGGGAGAGCAGTACTTC. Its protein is CATSRDERGVGEQYF.

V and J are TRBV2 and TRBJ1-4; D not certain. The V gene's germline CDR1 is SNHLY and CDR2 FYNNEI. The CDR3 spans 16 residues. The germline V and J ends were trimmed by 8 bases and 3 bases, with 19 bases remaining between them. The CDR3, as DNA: TGTGCCAGCGGGTCCTTCGGGAATGCACCTAATGAAAAACTGTTTTTT. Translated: CASGSFGNAPNEKLFF.

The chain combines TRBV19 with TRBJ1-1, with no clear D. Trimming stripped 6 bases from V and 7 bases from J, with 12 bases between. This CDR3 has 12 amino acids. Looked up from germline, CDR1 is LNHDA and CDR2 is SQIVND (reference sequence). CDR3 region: CASSQEAGEAFF. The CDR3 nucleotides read TGTGCCAGTAGCCAGGAGGCCGGTGAAGCTTTCTTT.

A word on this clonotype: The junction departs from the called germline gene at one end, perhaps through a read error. The CDR3 DNA is TGCGCCAGCAGCCAACTACAGGGCCTCTACGAGCAGTACTTC. It specifies CASSQLQGLYEQYF. V is TRBV7-9 and J is TRBJ2-7; a weak D match, TRBD1 (6 bases). Germline CDR1 is SEHNR and CDR2 is FQNEAQ (reference sequence). This CDR3 contains 14 residues. Filled out from reference TRBV7-9 and TRBJ2-7, the complete variable domain reads DTGVSQNPRHKITKRGQNVTFRCDPISEHNRLYWYRQTLGQGPEFLTYFQNEAQLEKSRLLSDRFSAERPKGSFSTLEIQRTEQGDSAMYLCASSQLQGLYEQYFGPGTRLTVT.

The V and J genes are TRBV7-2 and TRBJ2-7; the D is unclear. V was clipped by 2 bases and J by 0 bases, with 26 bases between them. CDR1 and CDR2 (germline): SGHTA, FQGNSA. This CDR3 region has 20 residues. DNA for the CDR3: TGTGCCAGCAGCTTAAATCCCCAGGCCAGGTTTTACCCTAGCTCCTACGAGCAGTACTTC. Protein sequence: CASSLNPQARFYPSSYEQYF.

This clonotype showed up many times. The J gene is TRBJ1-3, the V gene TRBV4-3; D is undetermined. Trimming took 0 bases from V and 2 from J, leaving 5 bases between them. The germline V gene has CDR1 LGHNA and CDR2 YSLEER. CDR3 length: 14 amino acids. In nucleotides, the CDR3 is TGCGCCAGCAGCCAAGATACTCCTGGAAACACCATATATTTT. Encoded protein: CASSQDTPGNTIYF.